The 9 T cell receptor beta chains reported below all come from one sample, sequenced in a study of cytomegalovirus exposure and HLA in healthy donors. The PCR used 60 Vbeta and 13 Jbeta primers. Sequencing was performed with immunoSEQ multiplex PCR; in TCRdb, only in-frame clones are kept and a portion is missing. The sample lists around 150,000 clones, 60% to 75% occurring once. Sequenced input: PBMCs. These receptors all stem from a woman aged 50 to 60 in good health and CMV-seropositive.

The chain carries TRBV27 and TRBJ1-1; D remains unclear. In germline, CDR1 is MNHEY, CDR2 SMNVEV (reference sequence). V was trimmed by 8 bases and J by 3 bases, leaving 16 bases between them. The CDR3 covers 14 residues. The CDR3 nucleotides are TGTGCCAGCCATCCCGGGAAGTACTACACTGAAGCTTTCTTT. Residues: CASHPGKYYTEAFF.

This chain uses TRBV2 with TRBJ1-2, with 7 nucleotides matching TRBD1. V lost 5 bases, J lost 4 bases, and 4 bases stayed unmatched. The CDR3 length is 13 residues. Germline assignment: CDR1 SNHLY and CDR2 FYNNEI. The CDR3 DNA is TGTGCCAGCAGTCGGGACAGCCTCTATGGCTACACCTTC. This sequence encodes CASSRDSLYGYTF.

The chain joins TRBV9 to TRBJ2-3, with 11 bases matching TRBD2. V trimming: 0 bases; J trimming: 0 bases; junction bases outside the gene matches: 0. From germline, CDR1 is SGDLS and CDR2 YYNGEE. CDR3 size: 16 residues. In nucleotides, the CDR3 is TGTGCCAGCAGCGTAGCTAGCGGGGGGAGCACAGATACGCAGTATTTT. Translation: CASSVASGGSTDTQYF.

The rearrangement joins TRBV5-1 to TRBJ2-7; 9 bases agree with TRBD1. The germline gives CDR1 SGHRS, CDR2 YFSETQ. This CDR3 region has 14 residues. With 2 bases clipped from V and 4 bases from J, the junction kept 4 bases outside the gene matches. As DNA, the CDR3 is TGCGCCAGCAGCTTCCTGACAGGGGGTTACGAGCAGTACTTC. It codes for CASSFLTGGYEQYF. The complete variable domain, with remaining parts taken from reference TRBV5-1 and TRBJ2-7, reads KAGVTQTPRYLIKTRGQQVTLSCSPISGHRSVSWYQQTPGQGLQFLFEYFSETQRNKGNFPGRFSGRQFSNSRSEMNVSTLELGDSALYLCASSFLTGGYEQYFGPGTRLTVT.

The sample holds one count of this clone. Here the CDR3 reads CASSLSSRSGTDTQYF. The CDR3 nucleotides are TGTGCCAGCTCACTGTCGAGCAGGTCTGGTACAGATACGCAGTATTTT. The chain carries TRBV18 and TRBJ2-3; no reliable D call. Germline V gene data show CDR1 as KGHSH and CDR2 as LQKENI. Trimming took off 4 bases at V and 3 bases at J, with 17 bases between the two ends. The CDR3 contains 16 residues.

In this sample, this clone turned up once. This sequence joins TRBV11-2 and TRBJ2-5; tentatively, D is TRBD1 (5 bases). CDR1 and CDR2 (germline): SGHAT, FQNNGV. CDR3 length: 15 residues. The V gene lost 2 bases and the J gene lost 4 bases, with 14 bases spanning the gap. Written as DNA, the CDR3 is TGTGCCAGCAGCTTACAGGGCGCGACCGGAGAGACCCAGTACTTC. It encodes CASSLQGATGETQYF.

The chain joins TRBV13 to TRBJ2-3, with TRBD2 as a possible D gene (5 bases). Trimming pared 6 bases from V and 2 bases from J, leaving 12 bases between. The CDR3 is 14 amino acids. Germline V lookup: CDR1 PRHDT, CDR2 FYEKMQ (reference sequence). CDR3 region: CASRETGFTDTQYF. CDR3 nucleotides: TGTGCCAGCAGGGAAACGGGGTTCACAGATACGCAGTATTTT.

The CDR3 is CASSSDRNNYGYTF. The CDR3 DNA reads TGTGCCAGCTCATCCGACAGAAATAACTATGGCTACACCTTC. The rearrangement uses TRBV18 and TRBJ1-2, with a possible D match to TRBD1 (5 bases). CDR3 length: 14 residues. CDR1 KGHSH and CDR2 LQKENI come from the germline V gene. The germline V and J ends were trimmed by 5 bases and 1 base, with 11 bases remaining between them.

This clone appeared once. V gene TRBV11-2 combines with J gene TRBJ1-6; TRBD1 agrees at 10 bases. This CDR3 has 15 amino acids. Germline assignment: CDR1 SGHAT and CDR2 FQNNGV. Trimming at V came to 6 bases and at J to 9 bases, leaving 8 bases not matched to a gene. The CDR3 sequence is CASSSGTGVSSPLHF. The CDR3 bases are TGTGCCAGCAGTTCCGGGACAGGGGTTAGTTCACCCCTCCACTTT. Combining the CDR3 with reference TRBV11-2 and TRBJ1-6 gives the whole variable domain EAGVAQSPRYKIIEKRQSVAFWCNPISGHATLYWYQQILGQGPKLLIQFQNNGVVDDSQLPKDRFSAERLKGVDSTLKIQPAKLEDSAVYLCASSSGTGVSSPLHFGNGTRLTVT.